These 28 T cell receptor beta chains share one sample of origin, sequenced in a study of T cell responses to AZD1222 COVID-19 vaccine. Sequencing was performed with immunoSEQ multiplex PCR; in TCRdb, only in-frame clones are kept and a portion is missing. The table records about 150,000 clones, 80% to 90% of them present only once. The sequencing used peripheral blood, collected on day 0 of AZD1222 vaccination. The origin of the receptors is an adult in good health.

The chain couples TRBV27 to TRBJ1-6, with 8 bases aligning to TRBD1. J was trimmed by 6 bases and V by 2 bases; bases with no gene match: 3. The CDR3 has 15 amino acids. The germline gives CDR1 MNHEY, CDR2 SMNVEV (reference sequence). The CDR3 DNA sequence: TGTGCCAGCAGTTTAAGACAGGGGTTTAATTCACCCCTCCACTTT. Its translation: CASSLRQGFNSPLHF.

This clone is a singleton in its sample. The J gene is TRBJ2-1, the V gene TRBV27, with 7 bases lining up with TRBD1. CDR3 length: 16 residues. Per the germline V gene, CDR1 is MNHEY and CDR2 is SMNVEV (reference sequence). J was trimmed by 0 bases and V by 6 bases; bases with no gene match: 8. The CDR3 protein is CASSRRGQRSYNEQFF. The CDR3 DNA sequence: TGTGCCAGCAGCCGCCGGGGACAGCGCTCCTACAATGAGCAGTTCTTC.

This clone appeared a single time. The rearrangement uses TRBV19 and TRBJ2-7; TRBD1 agrees at 12 bases. The CDR3 spans 14 residues. V lost 6 bases to trimming and J lost 6 bases; unmatched junction nucleotides: 6. In germline, CDR1 is LNHDA, CDR2 SQIVND (reference sequence). This CDR3 is CASSTGQGAGEQYF. The CDR3 DNA follows: TGTGCCAGTAGCACGGGACAGGGGGCTGGCGAGCAGTACTTC.

This clone was seen only once. The V gene is TRBV4-2, the J gene TRBJ1-1; maybe TRBD1 (5 bases). This CDR3 contains 16 residues. The germline V gene encodes CDR1 LGHNA and CDR2 YNFKEQ. The V and J ends lost 0 bases and 1 base respectively, with 12 bases between them. CDR3 DNA: TGTGCCAGCAGCCAAGATGAGAGAACAGGGAACACTGAAGCTTTCTTT. This encodes CASSQDERTGNTEAFF.

This clone was seen a single time. The chain employs TRBV4-3 and TRBJ1-5; TRBD1 agrees at 7 bases. The CDR3 is 15 amino acids. CDR1 is LGHNA and CDR2 is YSLEER in the germline V gene. J lost 9 bases, V lost 0 bases, and 8 bases had no gene match. Written as DNA, the CDR3 is TGCGCCAGCAGCCAAGACGGGGGCAGGGGGTCGCCCCAGCATTTT. Its protein is CASSQDGGRGSPQHF.

This clone was seen a few times. The V gene is TRBV10-3, the J gene TRBJ1-2; 9 bases are a match to TRBD1. This CDR3 spans 14 amino acids. V was clipped by 6 bases and J by 6 bases; unmatched bases: 8. The germline CDR1 and CDR2 sequences are ENHRY and SYGVKD. The CDR3 DNA sequence: TGTGCCATCAGACTATCGGGACAGGGCGATGGCTACACCTTC. It yields the protein CAIRLSGQGDGYTF.

The chain uses TRBV7-2 and TRBJ1-1; D is unclear. V dropped 5 bases and J dropped 4 bases, with 14 bases sitting between them. This CDR3 contains 14 residues. Germline V lookup: CDR1 SGHTA, CDR2 FQGNSA. This CDR3 is CASSLDRGSTEAFF. The CDR3 nucleotides are TGTGCCAGCAGCCTAGACCGGGGTAGCACTGAAGCTTTCTTT.

The chain carries TRBV7-2 and TRBJ1-3; D gene unclear. With 6 bases removed from V and 4 bases from J, the gap between germline ends came to 13 bases. Germline CDR1 is SGHTA and CDR2 is FQGNSA. CDR3 length equals 14 residues. The CDR3 coding sequence is TGTGCCAGCAGGCCTGACCCAACCGGAAACACCATATATTTT. Amino acids: CASRPDPTGNTIYF.

The chain joins TRBV5-8 to TRBJ2-2; 12 bases align to TRBD2. The CDR3 runs to 17 residues. Per the germline V gene, CDR1 is SGHTS and CDR2 is YDEGEE. J was trimmed by 6 bases and V by 4 bases; bases with no gene match: 10. The CDR3 is CASSPENRLAGAGELFF. The CDR3 nucleotides read TGTGCCAGCAGCCCCGAAAATAGACTAGCGGGGGCCGGGGAGCTGTTTTTT.

V is TRBV7-8 and J is TRBJ2-2; 7 nucleotides agree with TRBD2. V was pared by 5 bases and J by 2 bases, with 8 bases of the junction left unmatched. The CDR3 sequence is 16 residues long. Germline-derived CDR1 and CDR2 are SGHVS and FQNEAQ. The CDR3 sequence is CASSVTGGLNTGELFF. The CDR3 DNA is TGTGCCAGCAGCGTAACGGGGGGACTAAACACCGGGGAGCTGTTTTTT.

The J gene is TRBJ1-1, the V gene TRBV7-9; tentatively, D is TRBD1 (5 bases). Germline V gives CDR1 SEHNR, CDR2 FQNEAQ (reference sequence). The CDR3 covers 18 residues. V was pared by 0 bases and J by 3 bases, with 20 bases between. CDR3 protein: CASSLAPGREGLYTEAFF. Written as DNA, the CDR3 is TGTGCCAGCAGCTTAGCCCCCGGACGGGAGGGGCTCTACACTGAAGCTTTCTTT.

This sequence joins TRBV7-8 and TRBJ2-2; perhaps TRBD2 as D (6 bases). The germline V gene encodes CDR1 SGHVS and CDR2 FQNEAQ. Trimming took off 3 bases at V and 3 bases at J, with 14 bases between the two ends. The CDR3 loop spans 16 amino acids. CDR3 sequence reads: CASSFGLLLYTGELFF. The CDR3, as DNA: TGTGCCAGCAGCTTTGGACTATTGTTGTACACCGGGGAGCTGTTTTTT.

The V call is TRBV11-1, the J call TRBJ2-2; D tentatively fits TRBD1 or TRBD2 (5 bases each). Germline CDR1 SGHAT, CDR2 FQDESV (reference sequence). The CDR3 is 14 amino acids. Trimming pared 6 bases from V and 6 bases from J, leaving 14 bases between. In nucleotides, the CDR3 is TGTGCCAGCAGACAGTCCGGGGCGCCCGGGGAGCTGTTTTTT. This encodes CASRQSGAPGELFF.

This rearrangement joins TRBV28 to TRBJ1-1, with D unclear. V gave up 1 base and J gave up 7 bases, with 7 bases separating them. CDR3 length equals 12 residues. Germline V gene sequence: CDR1 MDHEN, CDR2 SYDVKM. The CDR3 sequence is CASSLLRFEAFF. CDR3 DNA: TGTGCCAGCAGTTTATTGCGATTTGAAGCTTTCTTT.

V gene TRBV7-2 combines with J gene TRBJ2-4, with D perhaps matching TRBD1 or TRBD2 (6 bases each). This CDR3 is built from 13 residues. Germline CDR1 is SGHTA and CDR2 is FQGNSA. The V and J ends lost 3 bases and 6 bases respectively, with 9 bases between them. The CDR3 sequence: CASSFEGGNIQYF. In DNA form, the CDR3 reads TGTGCCAGCAGCTTTGAGGGGGGAAACATTCAGTACTTC.

The chain employs TRBV19 and TRBJ1-5; D gene unclear. The CDR3 has 15 residues. V lost 2 bases, J lost 3 bases, and 11 bases lay in between. Germline V gives CDR1 LNHDA, CDR2 SQIVND (reference sequence). CDR3 nucleotide sequence: TGTGCCAGTAGTATAATAAGGGCAGACAATCAGCCCCAGCATTTT. As protein: CASSIIRADNQPQHF.

The rearrangement joins TRBV4-1 to TRBJ2-5, with TRBD1 matching over 7 bases. The V gene's germline CDR1 is MGHRA and CDR2 YSYEKL. The CDR3 is 14 residues long. V trimming: 2 bases; J trimming: 5 bases; junction bases outside the gene matches: 5. CDR3 sequence (DNA): TGCGCCAGCAGCCAAACGACAGGGTGGGAGACCCAGTACTTC. Its protein product is CASSQTTGWETQYF.

The chain is built from TRBV15 and TRBJ2-5, with TRBD1 matching over 7 bases. Germline CDR1 LNHNV, CDR2 YYDKDF (reference sequence). The CDR3 spans 12 residues. Trimming took 8 bases from V and 3 from J; bases not matched to a gene: 3. The CDR3 sequence: CATGTAEETQYF. The CDR3 DNA reads TGTGCCACCGGGACAGCTGAAGAGACCCAGTACTTC.

The chain uses TRBV7-9 and TRBJ2-2; weak D call: TRBD2 (5 bases). The CDR3 runs 12 residues. Between the trimmed V and J ends, which lost 4 bases and 7 bases, there was a span of 7 bases. In germline, CDR1 is SEHNR, CDR2 FQNEAQ (reference sequence). As DNA, the CDR3 is TGTGCCAGCAGCTGGGAGAGCGGGGAGCTGTTTTTT. It is translated as CASSWESGELFF.

V and J are TRBV5-4 and TRBJ2-1; D not certain. Germline V gives CDR1 SGHNT, CDR2 YYREEE (reference sequence). V gave up 4 bases and J gave up 2 bases, with 10 bases separating them. The CDR3 contains 14 residues. The chain's CDR3 is CASSLQRTYNEQFF. In DNA form, the CDR3 reads TGTGCCAGCAGCCTACAAAGGACCTACAATGAGCAGTTCTTC.

This rearrangement joins TRBV11-2 to TRBJ1-4; D might be TRBD1 (6 bases). The CDR3 contains 16 residues. Germline-derived CDR1 and CDR2 are SGHAT and FQNNGV. V dropped 3 bases and J dropped 7 bases, with 18 bases sitting between them. The CDR3 is CASSFATGRGGEKLFF. The DNA for the CDR3 is TGTGCCAGCAGCTTTGCGACAGGTCGTGGCGGTGAAAAACTGTTTTTT.

The J gene is TRBJ2-5, the V gene TRBV28; no definite D call. Germline V CDR1 and CDR2: MDHEN, SYDVKM. The CDR3 covers 12 residues. Trimming took 8 bases from V and 1 from J, leaving 8 bases between them. The CDR3 is CASAQLQETQYF. The CDR3 DNA is TGTGCCAGCGCACAGCTCCAAGAGACCCAGTACTTC. The variable domain in full, completed from reference TRBV28 and TRBJ2-5, reads DVKVTQSSRYLVKRTGEKVFLECVQDMDHENMFWYRQDPGLGLRLIYFSYDVKMKEKGDIPEGYSVSREKKERFSLILESASTNQTSMYLCASAQLQETQYFGPGTRLLVL.

This clone came up once. The V call is TRBV29-1, the J call TRBJ2-7; TRBD2 matches at 11 bases. The CDR3 runs 13 residues. V was pared by 4 bases and J by 2 bases, with 1 base of the junction left unmatched. The V gene's germline CDR1 is SQVTM and CDR2 ANQGSEA. CDR3 sequence: CSVVLAGAYEQYV. CDR3 nucleotides: TGCAGCGTTGTACTAGCGGGGGCCTACGAGCAGTACGTC.

This clone has a single count. The chain combines TRBV21-1 with TRBJ2-2; the D segment call TRBD2 is taken from the table without a DNA check. TRBV21-1 is flagged as a pseudogene. The CDR3 consists of 16 residues. DNA of the CDR3: TGTGCCATCCTACCGCAGTCTAAGCGGGACACCGGGGAGCTGTTTTTT. Residues: CAILPQSKRDTGELFF.

CDR3 coding DNA: TGTGCCAGCAGTGAACAGAGCTCCTACAATGAGCAGTTCTTC. Its protein product is CASSEQSSYNEQFF. The rearrangement links TRBV6-4 to TRBJ2-1; no firm D call. Trimming left V 3 bases short and J 0 bases short, with 6 bases between. This CDR3 contains 14 residues. Germline V lookup: CDR1 MRHNA, CDR2 SNTAGT.

V and J are TRBV5-3 and TRBJ1-5; possibly TRBD1 for D (5 bases). TRBV5-3 is an open reading frame, and its role is uncertain. V dropped 4 bases and J dropped 1 base, with 9 bases sitting between them. CDR3 length: 14 residues. The CDR3 sequence: CARSHDSSNQPQHF. The DNA for the CDR3 is TGTGCCAGAAGCCATGACAGCAGCAATCAGCCCCAGCATTTT.

The V and J genes are TRBV28 and TRBJ2-6; weak D call: TRBD1 (5 bases). Germline CDR1 and CDR2: MDHEN and SYDVKM. Trimming shortened V by 3 bases and J by 2 bases, and 11 bases separated the two germline ends. This CDR3 contains 16 residues. The DNA of the CDR3 is TGTGCCAGCAGTTTGTGGGGCGGAACTGGGGCCAACGTCCTGACTTTC. This sequence encodes CASSLWGGTGANVLTF.

The chain links TRBV7-3 to TRBJ2-2; 8 bases agree with TRBD1. The CDR3 loop spans 16 amino acids. Trimming removed 1 base from V and 6 bases from J; junction bases left unmatched: 7. Germline-derived CDR1 and CDR2 are SGHTA and FQGTGA. The CDR3 bases are TGTGCCAGCAGCTTAATGGGCAGGGGGCTCTCCGGGGAGCTGTTTTTT. This sequence encodes CASSLMGRGLSGELFF.